A single T cell receptor (beta chain) is shown here with its context. This sample is drawn from a study of blood T cell repertoires in COVID-19. Study overall: Spain, Italy and the United States supplied samples that represented acute and convalescent COVID-19. PBMCs, B-cell-depleted T cells, or T cells were the source of the cDNA or gDNA that made up the material.

The authors' processing: Scientists estimated how many nucleated cells there were by amplifying reference gene primers. Sequenced by immunoSEQ multiplex PCR; TCRdb stores in-frame clones only, minus some. V and J calls and clone size come straight from that table; D and trimming were deduced from the DNA. The data show around 230,000 clones, just over 85% seen once. Germline CDR1 is SGHVS and CDR2 is FNYEAQ. Trimming took off 4 bases at V and 4 bases at J, with 16 bases between the two ends. CDR3 length: 15 residues. Sequenced sample: peripheral blood. V usage is TRBV7-6 and J usage is TRBJ1-2; the D is unclear. The TCR comes from a man aged 25 to 45 who had recovered from COVID-19. The CDR3 reads CASSSSPMVSYGYTF. The CDR3 DNA is TGTGCCAGCAGCTCTAGCCCAATGGTGAGCTATGGCTACACCTTC.